Shown below are 30 T cell receptor beta chains from a single sample sequenced in a study of response to subunit inactivated influenza vaccine. One entry per CDR3 protein results from TCRdb running MiXCR on the RT-PCR reads. Found here are about 620,000 distinct CDR3 sequences, approximately 12% of them singletons; the top ten hold around 9.6%. The sample in question was PBMCs from blood, obtained on the day of vaccination. The receptors stem from a man aged 45 to 65 who received an inactivated influenza vaccine.

This clonotype was counted at least ten times. V is TRBV12-3 or TRBV12-4 and J is TRBJ1-5; D is uncertain. This CDR3 has 15 residues. V lost 6 bases and J lost 0, with 12 bases in between. In DNA, the CDR3 is TGTGCCAGCAGGCCCCGTGGGGATAGCAATCAGCCCCAGCATTTT. This codes for CASRPRGDSNQPQHF.

This clonotype was found many times. This chain joins TRBV12-3 or TRBV12-4 and TRBJ1-1; D gene uncertain. This CDR3 comprises 12 residues. V was trimmed by 11 bases and J by 1 base, leaving 11 bases between them. The chain's CDR3 is CASGHPNTEAFF. The CDR3 DNA reads as TGTGCCTCTGGGCACCCGAACACTGAAGCTTTCTTT.

This clonotype has just a few counts. The chain combines TRBV10-3 with TRBJ2-7, with 9 nucleotides matching TRBD1. CDR3 length: 13 amino acids. Germline CDR1 and CDR2: ENHRY and SYGVKD. Trimming took 6 bases from V and 3 from J; bases not matched to a gene: 3. The CDR3 coding sequence is TGTGCCATCAGGGGGACAGGGTTCTACGAGCAGTACTTC. It yields the protein CAIRGTGFYEQYF.

Many counts were recorded for this clonotype. This rearrangement joins TRBV12-3 or TRBV12-4 to TRBJ2-1; 12 nucleotides agree with TRBD2. V gave up 7 bases and J gave up 6 bases; unmatched junction bases: 4. The CDR3 is 14 amino acids. CDR3 protein: CASKTSGRINEQFF. The CDR3, as DNA: TGTGCCAGCAAAACTAGCGGGAGGATCAATGAGCAGTTCTTC.

This clonotype was observed at least ten times. The V call is TRBV5-1, the J call TRBJ2-1; a possible D gene is TRBD2 (6 bases). In germline, CDR1 is SGHRS, CDR2 YFSETQ. This CDR3 region has 14 residues. Between the trimmed V and J ends, which lost 2 bases and 5 bases, there was a span of 11 bases. CDR3 DNA: TGCGCCAGCAGCTTCCCACGGAGGGACAATGAGCAGTTCTTC. Translation: CASSFPRRDNEQFF.

V gene TRBV24-1 combines with J gene TRBJ2-1; no firm D call. With 2 bases removed from V and 6 bases from J, the gap between germline ends came to 10 bases. Germline CDR1 and CDR2: KGHDR and SFDVKD. This CDR3 is built from 14 residues. The CDR3 nucleotides are TGTGCCACCAGTGATTCCCTAACACTCAATGAGCAGTTCTTC. It yields the protein CATSDSLTLNEQFF.

This sequence joins TRBV21-1 and TRBJ1-4. TRBV21-1 is a recognized pseudogene. The CDR3 extends over 17 amino acids. CDR3: CASSKPMREGPSEKLFF. The CDR3 DNA reads TGTGCCAGCAGCAAACCCATGCGAGAAGGGCCGAGCGAAAAACTGTTTTTT.

The chain uses TRBV6-5 and TRBJ2-1; D might be TRBD1 (6 bases). CDR1 and CDR2 (germline): MNHEY, SVGAGI. Trimming took 6 bases from V and 9 from J, leaving 12 bases between them. The CDR3 consists of 12 residues. CDR3 amino acids: CASRNRVGEQFF. The CDR3 region has the DNA TGTGCCAGCAGAAACAGGGTGGGTGAGCAGTTCTTC.

This clonotype came up many times. This sequence joins TRBV7-2 and TRBJ2-3; TRBD1 matches at 7 bases. The CDR3 consists of 15 residues. The V and J ends lost 5 bases and 4 bases, in that order; junction bases with no gene match: 9. CDR1 and CDR2 from the germline V gene are SGHTA and FQGNSA. The CDR3 coding sequence is TGTGCCAGCAGCCCCAACAGGGGCCCCCCAGATACGCAGTATTTT. Translating gives CASSPNRGPPDTQYF.

There are a few counts of this clonotype. This chain links TRBV7-8 with TRBJ2-7; TRBD1 agrees at 8 bases. CDR3 size: 15 residues. Trimming took 0 bases from V and 6 from J; bases not matched to a gene: 7. Germline V gene data show CDR1 as SGHVS and CDR2 as FQNEAQ. The CDR3: CASSLAPGRGLEQYF. DNA of the CDR3: TGTGCCAGCAGCTTAGCGCCTGGCAGGGGGCTCGAGCAGTACTTC.

The J gene is TRBJ2-7, the V gene TRBV12-3 or TRBV12-4; D is undetermined. There are 13 residues in the CDR3. Trimming removed 7 bases from V and 2 bases from J, with 12 bases in between. The CDR3 DNA follows: TGTGCCAGCACCGTGGACGCTACCTACGAGCAGTACTTC. Translating gives CASTVDATYEQYF.

V and J are TRBV19 and TRBJ2-2; 7 nucleotides match TRBD1. After removal of 3 bases from V and 2 bases from J, the junction contained 9 bases not matched to a gene. Germline CDR1 LNHDA, CDR2 SQIVND (reference sequence). The CDR3 sequence is 17 residues long. The CDR3 reads CASSINRGFGNTGELFF. CDR3 nucleotide sequence: TGTGCCAGTAGTATTAACAGGGGATTCGGCAACACCGGGGAGCTGTTTTTT.

V and J are TRBV9 and TRBJ2-3; TRBD2 matches at 9 bases. With V trimmed by 4 bases and J by 2 bases, 8 bases remained unmatched. Germline CDR1 and CDR2: SGDLS and YYNGEE. CDR3 length: 16 residues. CDR3 region: CASSLGTSSNTDTQYF. CDR3 nucleotides: TGTGCCAGCAGCCTTGGGACTAGCAGCAACACAGATACGCAGTATTTT.

The CDR3 bases are TGTGCCACCCAGACGGAGGTTGGTTCACCCCTCCACTTT. Its protein is CATQTEVGSPLHF. This chain joins TRBV10-3 and TRBJ1-6; D remains ambiguous. V lost 10 bases, J lost 9 bases, and 16 bases lay in between. The CDR3 has 13 amino acids. Germline V CDR1 and CDR2: ENHRY, SYGVKD.

This clonotype was found a few times. This chain connects TRBV4-3 to TRBJ2-4; no clear D gene. CDR3 length: 15 amino acids. Germline V gene lookup returns CDR1 LGHNA and CDR2 YSLEER. V lost 0 bases, J lost 0 bases, and 6 bases lay in between. CDR3 region: CASSQDQVAKNIQYF. CDR3 sequence (DNA): TGCGCCAGCAGCCAAGATCAGGTAGCCAAAAACATTCAGTACTTC.

The rearrangement joins TRBV18 to TRBJ2-7; D call uncertain. Looked up from germline, CDR1 is KGHSH and CDR2 is LQKENI. V was cut by 2 bases and J by 4 bases, with 12 bases left in between. The CDR3 spans 14 residues. The CDR3 bases are TGTGCCAGCTCACCAATGGGGTATGGGTACGAGCAGTACTTC. It specifies CASSPMGYGYEQYF.

The rearrangement links TRBV11-2 to TRBJ2-4, with TRBD2 as a possible D gene (5 bases). Trimming removed 5 bases from V and 1 base from J, with 9 bases in between. The CDR3 loop spans 14 amino acids. Germline V gene data show CDR1 as SGHAT and CDR2 as FQNNGV. CDR3 sequence: CASSTSGAKNIQYF. The DNA of the CDR3 is TGTGCCAGCAGCACCAGCGGCGCCAAAAACATTCAGTACTTC.

At least ten counts were recorded for this clonotype. The chain recombines TRBV5-1 with TRBJ2-7; D call uncertain. The V end lost 5 bases, the J end lost 4 bases, and 7 bases lay between the germline ends. The CDR3 spans 11 residues. The germline V gene has CDR1 SGHRS and CDR2 YFSETQ. CDR3 amino acids: CASRSMYEQYF. The CDR3 nucleotides read TGCGCCAGCAGGAGTATGTACGAGCAGTACTTC.

This clonotype was counted between two and nine times. The rearrangement uses TRBV6-1 and TRBJ2-7; a weak D match, TRBD1 (6 bases). V lost 5 bases, J lost 0 bases, and 14 bases lay in between. The CDR3 sequence is 15 residues long. Per germline, CDR1 MNHNS and CDR2 SASEGT. CDR3 bases: TGTGCCAGCAGTAAAACCCTGACAGGCTCCTACGAGCAGTACTTC. This gives the protein CASSKTLTGSYEQYF.

Ten or more counts support this clonotype. The chain carries TRBV12-3 or TRBV12-4 and TRBJ2-3; D perhaps matches TRBD2 (7 bases). This CDR3 region has 15 residues. V dropped 4 bases and J dropped 0 bases, with 11 bases sitting between them. CDR3: CASSSEGGSTDTQYF. In DNA form, the CDR3 reads TGTGCCAGCAGTTCTGAGGGGGGGAGCACAGATACGCAGTATTTT.

This clonotype was seen a few times. The chain is built from TRBV5-6 and TRBJ2-7; D is unclear. The CDR3 totals 14 residues. Germline-derived CDR1 and CDR2 are SGHDT and YYEEEE. V dropped 4 bases and J dropped 1 base, with 12 bases sitting between them. CDR3 loop: CASSPGPVSYEQYF. The CDR3 DNA follows: TGTGCCAGCAGCCCGGGCCCGGTTTCCTACGAGCAGTACTTC. Together with reference TRBV5-6 and TRBJ2-7, the CDR3 gives the full variable domain: DAGVTQSPTHLIKTRGQQVTLRCSPKSGHDTVSWYQQALGQGPQFIFQYYEEEERQRGNFPDRFSGHQFPNYSSELNVNALLLGDSALYLCASSPGPVSYEQYFGPGTRLTVT.

This clonotype was picked up many times. The chain joins TRBV12-3 or TRBV12-4 to TRBJ2-3; D is ambiguous. The CDR3 has 13 residues. With 5 bases removed from V and 6 bases from J, the gap between germline ends came to 12 bases. CDR3 in amino acids: CASSPTSRDTQYF. In nucleotides, the CDR3 is TGTGCCAGCAGTCCGACCTCTAGGGATACGCAGTATTTT.

This clonotype showed up many times. The V gene is TRBV12-3 or TRBV12-4, the J gene TRBJ2-3; 8 bases align to TRBD2. V was pared by 6 bases and J by 11 bases, with 7 bases of the junction left unmatched. The length of the CDR3 is 12 residues. As DNA, the CDR3 is TGTGCCAGCAGCCTTAGCGGGGCCCTGCAGTATTTT. Translated, it gives CASSLSGALQYF.

This clonotype appeared a few times. This chain joins TRBV20-1 and TRBJ2-2; a weak D match, TRBD1 (5 bases). Germline CDR1 and CDR2: DFQATT and SNEGSKA (reference sequence). The V end was cut by 1 base, the J end by 5 bases, with 11 bases between. The CDR3 runs 14 residues. The CDR3 DNA follows: TGCAGTGCTAGAGTAGTGGGGCGGACCGGGGAGCTGTTTTTT. It translates to CSARVVGRTGELFF.

There are a few counts of this clonotype. V gene TRBV29-1 combines with J gene TRBJ2-7; TRBD1 agrees at 9 bases. This CDR3 region has 14 residues. Germline V gene data show CDR1 as SQVTM and CDR2 as ANQGSEA. J lost 4 bases, V lost 0 bases, and 4 bases had no gene match. As DNA, the CDR3 is TGCAGCGTTGAAGAAGGGACAGGGTCGTACGAGCAGTACTTC. Translating it yields CSVEEGTGSYEQYF.

The chain carries TRBV9 and TRBJ2-3, with unresolved D. The CDR3 totals 16 residues. V gave up 2 bases and J gave up 2 bases, with 15 bases separating them. CDR1 SGDLS and CDR2 YYNGEE come from the germline V gene. DNA of the CDR3: TGTGCCAGCAGCGTCCACCCGGACGGATACACAGATACGCAGTATTTT. This sequence encodes CASSVHPDGYTDTQYF.

This chain joins TRBV12-3 or TRBV12-4 and TRBJ2-3; 9 positions agree with TRBD1. After removal of 6 bases from V and 2 bases from J, the junction contained 9 bases not matched to a gene. There are 16 residues in the CDR3. The CDR3 is CASRRDRVRDTDTQYF. The CDR3 DNA follows: TGTGCCAGCAGGCGGGACAGGGTTCGGGACACAGATACGCAGTATTTT.

The genes are TRBV6-2 or TRBV6-3 and TRBJ2-7; TRBD1 matches at 7 bases. The germline V gene has CDR1 MNHEY and CDR2 SVGEGT. This CDR3 is built from 14 residues. The V segment lost 6 bases and the J segment 2 bases; nucleotides outside the gene matches: 7. CDR3 DNA: TGTGCCAGCAGCCACCTCGGGACAGCCTACGAGCAGTACTTC. It encodes CASSHLGTAYEQYF.

Many counts were recorded for this clonotype. The chain carries TRBV7-9 and TRBJ2-1, with 8 bases that match TRBD2. The CDR3 totals 16 residues. Trimming cost V 0 bases and J 3 bases; bases outside gene matches: 4. The germline V gene has CDR1 SEHNR and CDR2 FQNEAQ (reference sequence). Written as DNA, the CDR3 is TGTGCCAGCAGCTTAGCGTTAAGCGGGGGCTACAATGAGCAGTTCTTC. Protein sequence: CASSLALSGGYNEQFF.

This clonotype was observed a few times. The chain couples TRBV7-9 to TRBJ2-3, with TRBD1 identical over 7 bases. After removal of 4 bases from V and 1 base from J, the junction contained 8 bases not matched to a gene. The CDR3 covers 16 residues. Looked up from germline, CDR1 is SEHNR and CDR2 is FQNEAQ (reference sequence). The CDR3 DNA is TGTGCCAGCAGCTCTAAGGACAGGCTCCGCACAGATACGCAGTATTTT. Its protein product is CASSSKDRLRTDTQYF.